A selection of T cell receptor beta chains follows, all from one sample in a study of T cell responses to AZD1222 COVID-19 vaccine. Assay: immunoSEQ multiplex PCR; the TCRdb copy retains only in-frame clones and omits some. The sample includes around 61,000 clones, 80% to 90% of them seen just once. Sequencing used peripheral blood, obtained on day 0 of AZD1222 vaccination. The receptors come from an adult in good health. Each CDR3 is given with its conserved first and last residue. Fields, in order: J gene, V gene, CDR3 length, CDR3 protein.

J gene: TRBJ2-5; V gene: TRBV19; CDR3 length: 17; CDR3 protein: CASSHKTGTGEEETQYF
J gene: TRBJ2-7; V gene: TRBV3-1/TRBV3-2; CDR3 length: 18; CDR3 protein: CASSQDLGPMNAYYEQYF
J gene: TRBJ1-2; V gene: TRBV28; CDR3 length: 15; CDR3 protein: CASSKSGRTTNGYTF
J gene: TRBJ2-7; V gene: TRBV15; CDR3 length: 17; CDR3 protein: CATSSDHLGTFPYEQYF
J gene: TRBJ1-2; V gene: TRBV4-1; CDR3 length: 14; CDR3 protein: CASSPGQGRSGYTF
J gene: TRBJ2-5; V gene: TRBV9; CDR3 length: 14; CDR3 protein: CASSVEIRGETQYF
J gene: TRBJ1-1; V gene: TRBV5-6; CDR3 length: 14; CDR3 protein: CASSLGRANTEAFF
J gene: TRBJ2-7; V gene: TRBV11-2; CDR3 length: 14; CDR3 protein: CASSFMDRAYEQYF
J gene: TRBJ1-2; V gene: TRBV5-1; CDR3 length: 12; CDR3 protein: CASSLDREGYTF
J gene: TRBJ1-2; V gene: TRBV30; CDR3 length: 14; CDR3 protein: CAWSVLGTGSGYTF
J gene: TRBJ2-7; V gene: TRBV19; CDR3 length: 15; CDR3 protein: CASSRGDRGLYEQYF
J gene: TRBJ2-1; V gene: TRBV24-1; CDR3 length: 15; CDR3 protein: CATSDLGLAGGPQFF
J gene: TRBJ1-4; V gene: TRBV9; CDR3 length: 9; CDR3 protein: CASEEKLFF
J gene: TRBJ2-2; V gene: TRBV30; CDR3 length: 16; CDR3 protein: CAWSHAGGGNTGELFF
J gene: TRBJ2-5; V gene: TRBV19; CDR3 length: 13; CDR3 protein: CASSRQGEETQYF
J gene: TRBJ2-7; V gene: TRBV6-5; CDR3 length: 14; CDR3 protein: CASGLQTFSYEQYF
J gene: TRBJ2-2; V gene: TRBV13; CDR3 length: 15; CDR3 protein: CASRTAGFRTGELFF
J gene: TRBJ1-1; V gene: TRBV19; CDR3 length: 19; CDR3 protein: CASSTTGTVVRERDTEAFF
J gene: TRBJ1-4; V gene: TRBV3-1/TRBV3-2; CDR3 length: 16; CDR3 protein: CASSQPPGVLGEKLFF
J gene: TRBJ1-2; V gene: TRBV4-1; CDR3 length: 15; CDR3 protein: CASSQKARGDYGYTF
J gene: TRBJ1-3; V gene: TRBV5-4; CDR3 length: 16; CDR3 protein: CASSQAGAGSGNTIYF
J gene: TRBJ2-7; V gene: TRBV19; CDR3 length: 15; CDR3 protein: CASSMGDTGTYEQYF
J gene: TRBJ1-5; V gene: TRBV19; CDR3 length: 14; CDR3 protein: CASSTTDFKEPQHF
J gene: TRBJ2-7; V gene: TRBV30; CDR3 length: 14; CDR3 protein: CAWRKRDTSYEQYF